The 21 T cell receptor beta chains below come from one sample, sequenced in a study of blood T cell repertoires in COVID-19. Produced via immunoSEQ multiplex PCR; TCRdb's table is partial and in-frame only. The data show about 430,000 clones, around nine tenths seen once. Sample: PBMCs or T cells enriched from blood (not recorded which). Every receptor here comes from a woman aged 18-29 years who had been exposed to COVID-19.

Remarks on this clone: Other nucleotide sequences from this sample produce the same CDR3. The DNA for the CDR3 is TGTGCCAGCAGTCCGACTAGCGGGAGGGCCTACGAGCAGTACTTC. Its protein product is CASSPTSGRAYEQYF. The gene calls are TRBV28 and TRBJ2-7; TRBD2 agrees at 14 bases. Trimming at V came to 5 bases and at J to 2 bases, leaving 2 bases not matched to a gene. This CDR3 spans 15 amino acids. Germline V CDR1 and CDR2: MDHEN, SYDVKM.

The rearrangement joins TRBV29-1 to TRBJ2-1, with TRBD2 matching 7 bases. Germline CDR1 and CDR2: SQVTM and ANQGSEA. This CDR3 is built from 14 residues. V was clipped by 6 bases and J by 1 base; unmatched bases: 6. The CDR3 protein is CSVKMGGSYNEQFF. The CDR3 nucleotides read TGCAGCGTGAAAATGGGGGGGTCCTACAATGAGCAGTTCTTC.

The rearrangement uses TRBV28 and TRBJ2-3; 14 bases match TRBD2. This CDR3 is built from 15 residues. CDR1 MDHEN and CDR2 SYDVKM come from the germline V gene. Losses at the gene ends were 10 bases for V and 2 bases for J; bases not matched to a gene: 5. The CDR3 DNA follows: TGTGCCACCAGGGGACTAGCGGGAGACACAGATACGCAGTATTTT. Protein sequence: CATRGLAGDTDTQYF.

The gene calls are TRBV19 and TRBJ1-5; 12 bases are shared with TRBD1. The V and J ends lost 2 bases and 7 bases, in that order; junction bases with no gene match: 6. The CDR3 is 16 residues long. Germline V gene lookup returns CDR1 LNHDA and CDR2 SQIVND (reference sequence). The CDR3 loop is CASSIWGQGAGQPQHF. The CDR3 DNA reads TGTGCCAGTAGTATATGGGGACAGGGGGCAGGGCAGCCCCAGCATTTT.

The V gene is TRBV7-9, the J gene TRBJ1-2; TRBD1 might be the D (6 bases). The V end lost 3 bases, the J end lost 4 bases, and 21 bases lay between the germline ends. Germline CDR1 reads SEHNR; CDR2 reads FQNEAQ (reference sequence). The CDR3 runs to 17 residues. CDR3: CASSFSTGTLFGYGYTF. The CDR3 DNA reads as TGTGCCAGCAGCTTTTCTACAGGGACGCTTTTTGGCTATGGCTACACCTTC.

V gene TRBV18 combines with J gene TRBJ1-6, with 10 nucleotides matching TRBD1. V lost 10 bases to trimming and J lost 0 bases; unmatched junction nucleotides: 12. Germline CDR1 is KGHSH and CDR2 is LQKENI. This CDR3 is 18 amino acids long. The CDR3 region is CATLTDRGRSSYNSPLHF. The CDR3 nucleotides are TGTGCCACTCTAACCGACAGGGGGCGTAGCTCCTATAATTCACCCCTCCACTTT.

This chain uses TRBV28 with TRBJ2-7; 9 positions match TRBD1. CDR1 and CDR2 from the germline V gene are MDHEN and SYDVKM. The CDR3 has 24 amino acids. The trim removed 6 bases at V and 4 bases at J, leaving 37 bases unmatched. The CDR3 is CASRPHEWDRDSGYDWAVRYEQYF. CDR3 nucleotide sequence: TGTGCCAGCAGACCTCACGAATGGGACAGGGATTCCGGCTACGACTGGGCGGTACGGTACGAGCAGTACTTC.

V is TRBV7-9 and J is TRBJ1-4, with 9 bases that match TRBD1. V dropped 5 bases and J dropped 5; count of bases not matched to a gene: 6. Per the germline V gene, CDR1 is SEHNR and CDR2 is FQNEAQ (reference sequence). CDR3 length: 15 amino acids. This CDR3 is CASSEQGASNEKLFF. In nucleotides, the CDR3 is TGTGCCAGCAGCGAACAGGGGGCTTCGAATGAAAAACTGTTTTTT.

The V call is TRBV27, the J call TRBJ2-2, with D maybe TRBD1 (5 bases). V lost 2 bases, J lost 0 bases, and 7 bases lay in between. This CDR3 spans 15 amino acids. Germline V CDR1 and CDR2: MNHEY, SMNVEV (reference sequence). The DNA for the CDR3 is TGTGCCAGCAGTTTAGCACAGGCGAACACCGGGGAGCTGTTTTTT. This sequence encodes CASSLAQANTGELFF.

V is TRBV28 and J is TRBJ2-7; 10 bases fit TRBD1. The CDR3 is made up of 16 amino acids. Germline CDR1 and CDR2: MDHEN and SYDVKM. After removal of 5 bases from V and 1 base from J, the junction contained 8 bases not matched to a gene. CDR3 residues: CASSPSDRGGSYEQYF. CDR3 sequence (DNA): TGTGCCAGCAGTCCATCGGACAGGGGGGGTTCCTACGAGCAGTACTTC. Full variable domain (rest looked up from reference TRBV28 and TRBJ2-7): DVKVTQSSRYLVKRTGEKVFLECVQDMDHENMFWYRQDPGLGLRLIYFSYDVKMKEKGDIPEGYSVSREKKERFSLILESASTNQTSMYLCASSPSDRGGSYEQYFGPGTRLTVT.

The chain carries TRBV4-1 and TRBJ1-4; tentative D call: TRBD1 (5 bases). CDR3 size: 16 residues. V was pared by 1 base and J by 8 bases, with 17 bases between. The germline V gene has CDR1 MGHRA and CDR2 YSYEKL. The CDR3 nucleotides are TGCGCCAGCAGCCAAGGATTTTTACGGGGGGAGGAAAAACTGTTTTTT. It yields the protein CASSQGFLRGEEKLFF.

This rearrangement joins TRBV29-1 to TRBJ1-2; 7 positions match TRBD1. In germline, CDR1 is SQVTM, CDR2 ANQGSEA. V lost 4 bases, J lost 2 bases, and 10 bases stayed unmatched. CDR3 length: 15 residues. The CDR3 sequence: CSVAPPGQLNYGYTF. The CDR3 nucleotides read TGCAGCGTTGCACCTCCGGGACAGCTAAACTATGGCTACACCTTC.

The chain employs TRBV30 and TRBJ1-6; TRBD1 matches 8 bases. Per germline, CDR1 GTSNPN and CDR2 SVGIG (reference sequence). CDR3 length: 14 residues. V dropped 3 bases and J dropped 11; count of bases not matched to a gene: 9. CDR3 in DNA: TGTGCCTGGAGCGGAACAGGGGGATCGACACCCCTCCACTTT. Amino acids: CAWSGTGGSTPLHF.

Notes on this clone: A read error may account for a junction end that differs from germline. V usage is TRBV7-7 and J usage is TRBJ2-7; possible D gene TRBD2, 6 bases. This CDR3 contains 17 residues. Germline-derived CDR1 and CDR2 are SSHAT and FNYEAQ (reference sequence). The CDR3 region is CASSFGREHPGAYEQYF. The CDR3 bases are TGTGCTAGCAGCTTTGGGCGGGAACATCCTGGGGCCTACGAGCAGTACTTC.

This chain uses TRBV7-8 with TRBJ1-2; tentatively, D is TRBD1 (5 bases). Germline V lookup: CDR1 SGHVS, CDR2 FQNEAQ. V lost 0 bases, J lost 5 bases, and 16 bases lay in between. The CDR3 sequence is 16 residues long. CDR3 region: CASSLASTAVYYGYTF. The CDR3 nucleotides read TGTGCCAGCAGCTTAGCTTCGACAGCCGTCTATTATGGCTACACCTTC.

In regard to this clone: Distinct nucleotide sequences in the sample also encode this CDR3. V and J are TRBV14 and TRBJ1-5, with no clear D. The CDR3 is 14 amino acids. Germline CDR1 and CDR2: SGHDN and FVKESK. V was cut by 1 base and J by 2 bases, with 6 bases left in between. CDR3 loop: CASSQGGGNQPQHF. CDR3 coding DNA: TGTGCCAGCAGCCAAGGTGGAGGCAATCAGCCCCAGCATTTT. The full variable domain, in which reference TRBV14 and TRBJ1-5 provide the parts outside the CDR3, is EAGVTQFPSHSVIEKGQTVTLRCDPISGHDNLYWYRRVMGKEIKFLLHFVKESKQDESGMPNNRFLAERTGGTYSTLKVQPAELEDSGVYFCASSQGGGNQPQHFGDGTRLSIL.

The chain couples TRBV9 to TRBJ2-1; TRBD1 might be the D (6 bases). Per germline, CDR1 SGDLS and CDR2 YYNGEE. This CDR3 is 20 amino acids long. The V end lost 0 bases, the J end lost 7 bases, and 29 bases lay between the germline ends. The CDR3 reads CASSVAYTLPSKGDVNEQFF. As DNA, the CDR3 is TGTGCCAGCAGCGTAGCTTACACGCTCCCCAGTAAGGGGGATGTTAATGAGCAGTTCTTC.

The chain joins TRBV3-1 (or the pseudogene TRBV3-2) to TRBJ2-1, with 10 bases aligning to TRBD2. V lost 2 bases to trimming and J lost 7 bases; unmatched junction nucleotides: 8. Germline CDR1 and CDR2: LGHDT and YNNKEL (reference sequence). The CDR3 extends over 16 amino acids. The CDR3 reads CASSQLSSGRGNEQFF. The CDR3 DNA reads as TGTGCCAGCAGCCAACTATCTAGCGGGAGAGGTAATGAGCAGTTCTTC.

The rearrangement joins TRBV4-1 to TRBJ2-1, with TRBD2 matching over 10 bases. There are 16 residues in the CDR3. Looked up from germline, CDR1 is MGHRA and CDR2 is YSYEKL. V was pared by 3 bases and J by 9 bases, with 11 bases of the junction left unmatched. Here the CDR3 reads CASSQAIAGGKGEQFF. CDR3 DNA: TGCGCCAGCAGCCAGGCCATAGCGGGAGGAAAAGGTGAGCAGTTCTTC.

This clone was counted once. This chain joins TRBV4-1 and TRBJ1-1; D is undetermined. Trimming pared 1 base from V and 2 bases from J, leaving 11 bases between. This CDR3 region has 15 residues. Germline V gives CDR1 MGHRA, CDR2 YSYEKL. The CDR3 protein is CASSQVDIVNTEAFF. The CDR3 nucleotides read TGCGCCAGCAGCCAAGTCGACATCGTAAACACTGAAGCTTTCTTT.

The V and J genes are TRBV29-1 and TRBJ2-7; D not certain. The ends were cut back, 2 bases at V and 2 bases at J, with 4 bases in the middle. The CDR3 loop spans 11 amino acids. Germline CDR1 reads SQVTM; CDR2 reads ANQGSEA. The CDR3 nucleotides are TGCAGCGTTGAATTAGCCTACGAGCAGTACTTC. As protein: CSVELAYEQYF.